These T cell receptor beta chains were read from a single sample in a study of blood T cell repertoires in COVID-19. Method: immunoSEQ multiplex PCR; TCRdb's copy keeps in-frame clones and lacks some. The sample yields 250,000 to 350,000 clones, around nine tenths seen once. Sequences were obtained from peripheral blood. The receptor set was obtained from a woman aged 55-75 years with acute or convalescent COVID-19. Both conserved end residues are part of each CDR3. A D gene is named only where the DNA matches it firmly. Expanded clones are given a class, and other clones once, few, many or no size at all.

V: TRBV9; D: NA; J: TRBJ1-2; size: NA; DNA: TGTGCCAGCAGCGTCGACAGAAACTATGGCTACACCTTC; CDR3: CASSVDRNYGYTF
V: TRBV3-1/TRBV3-2; D: TRBD1; J: TRBJ1-6; size: NA; DNA: TGTGCCAGCAGCCAAGCGGGGACAGGGGGAACCCTCCACTTT; CDR3: CASSQAGTGGTLHF
V: TRBV7-3; D: NA; J: TRBJ2-3; size: NA; DNA: TGTGCCAGCAGCTTAGGGGGCCGAAACACAGATACGCAGTATTTT; CDR3: CASSLGGRNTDTQYF
V: TRBV29-1; D: TRBD1; J: TRBJ1-2; size: NA; DNA: TGCAGCGTTGAAGAGGTAGGGGGCCATGACTATGGCTACACCTTC; CDR3: CSVEEVGGHDYGYTF
V: TRBV18; D: NA; J: TRBJ1-1; size: NA; DNA: TGTGCCAGCGGCCGGGACAAGAGGGGGACTGAAGCTTTCTTT; CDR3: CASGRDKRGTEAFF
V: TRBV5-1; D: NA; J: TRBJ2-3; size: once; DNA: TGCGCCAGCAGCTTTGGGCAGGACACAGATACGCAGTATTTT; CDR3: CASSFGQDTDTQYF
V: TRBV11-2; D: NA; J: TRBJ1-5; size: NA; DNA: TGTGCCAGTTCTGAGGGGGTCAATCAGCCCCAGCATTTT; CDR3: CASSEGVNQPQHF
V: TRBV29-1; D: TRBD1; J: TRBJ1-1; size: NA; DNA: TGCAGCGTAACGACAGGGTGGAACACTGAAGCTTTCTTT; CDR3: CSVTTGWNTEAFF
V: TRBV19; D: NA; J: TRBJ1-1; size: NA; DNA: TGTGCCAGTAGCCCCAATGGAGGGGCCCCTGAAGCTTTCTTT; CDR3: CASSPNGGAPEAFF
V: TRBV28; D: NA; J: TRBJ2-7; size: NA; DNA: TGTGCCAGCACCCGCGGGACAGCCTACGAGCAGTACTTC; CDR3: CASTRGTAYEQYF
V: TRBV5-1; D: NA; J: TRBJ2-5; size: NA; DNA: TGCGCCAGCAGCAAACAGGGCTGGGGCGAGACCCAGTACTTC; CDR3: CASSKQGWGETQYF
V: TRBV19; D: TRBD1; J: TRBJ1-2; size: NA; DNA: TGTGCCAGTAGCGTTGACAGGGGCTATGGCTACACCTTC; CDR3: CASSVDRGYGYTF